This TCR beta chain comes out of a study of blood T cell repertoires in COVID-19. Study summary: T cells, B-cell-depleted T cells, or PBMCs supplied cDNA or gDNA.

The V gene's germline CDR1 is LNHDA and CDR2 SQIVND (reference sequence). V was pared by 3 bases and J by 9 bases, with 8 bases between. The CDR3 consists of 11 residues. Study members were between roughly 18 and 100 years old and lived in approximately 25 US regions. Authors' processing steps: It was from reference gene primer amplification that nucleated cell counts were estimated. Assay used: immunoSEQ multiplex PCR; TCRdb lists only in-frame clones, some missing. The D gene and trimming were derived from the DNA, and the V and J assignments and clone size from that table. This sample has a few hundred thousand clones; roughly 91% occur once, and the top ten carry 1.5% to 2%.

The rearrangement joins TRBV19 to TRBJ1-1, with TRBD1 as a possible D gene (6 bases). The source is a woman in her twenties or thirties who had recovered from COVID-19. Sequenced material: PBMCs or T cells enriched from blood (not recorded which). The CDR3 region has the DNA TGTGCCAGTAGTATTTGGGGGCAAGCTTTCTTT. It yields the protein CASSIWGQAFF.